What follows is one T cell receptor (beta chain) and its context. What it binds is not known. The data stem from a study of T cell responses to AZD1222 COVID-19 vaccine. Study-wide points: The donor group comprised mostly white British people and more females; the analysis possibly underestimated clonal diversity. Spike-specific TCR depth and breadth grew after two AZD1222 doses.

Trimming cost V 1 base and J 4 bases, with 19 bases left between them. The CDR3 spans 17 residues. CDR1 LGHNA and CDR2 YNFKEQ come from the germline V gene. The table came from immunoSEQ multiplex PCR; TCRdb's copy has only in-frame clones and leaves some out. The data contain 95,000 to 150,000 clones, roughly 84% of them singletons. The V and J genes are TRBV4-2 and TRBJ1-1, with D perhaps matching TRBD1 (5 bases). The clonotype originates from an adult in good health. Sequences were derived from peripheral blood, sampled on day 0 of AZD1222 vaccination. CDR3 bases: TGTGCCAGCAGCCAAGTTCGGGGCAGTGCCTTCACCACTGAAGCTTTCTTT. Its protein product is CASSQVRGSAFTTEAFF.